The sample holds a few counts of the clone carrying this TCR beta chain. Its antigen is unidentified. Described treatment: approximately 9-day PBMC culture with coronavirus spike peptide pools or control peptides (ViraFEST assay). This sample was included in a study of vaccination and CD4 T cells after COVID-19. Scientists ran DNA taken from cultured CD4+ T cells through the Oncomine TCR Beta short-read assay for sequencing. TCRdb ran MiXCR on the PCR reads and lists one entry per CDR3 protein. This table has about 15,000 distinct CDR3 sequences, around three quarters appearing once. The V gene's germline CDR1 is SEHNR and CDR2 FQNEAQ (reference sequence). The CDR3 loop spans 17 amino acids. Losses at the gene ends were 2 bases for V and 6 bases for J; bases not matched to a gene: 10.

The rearrangement uses TRBV7-9 and TRBJ2-2, with 9 positions matching TRBD1. Sample: CD4+ T cells from blood, cultured in vitro. The origin of this receptor is a human donor who had recovered from COVID-19. The CDR3 loop reads CASSLKGGQGSAGELFF. CDR3 bases: TGTGCCAGCAGCTTAAAAGGGGGACAGGGCTCGGCCGGGGAGCTGTTTTTT.